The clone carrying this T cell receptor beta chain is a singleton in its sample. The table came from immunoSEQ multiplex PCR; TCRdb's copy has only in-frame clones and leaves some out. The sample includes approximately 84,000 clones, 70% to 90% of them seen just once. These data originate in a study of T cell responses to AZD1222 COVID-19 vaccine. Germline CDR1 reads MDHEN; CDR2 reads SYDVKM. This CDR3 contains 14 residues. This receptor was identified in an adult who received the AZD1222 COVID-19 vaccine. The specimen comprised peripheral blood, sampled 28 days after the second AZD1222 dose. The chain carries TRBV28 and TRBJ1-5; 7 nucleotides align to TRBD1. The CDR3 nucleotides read TGTGCATCCAATGGAGGGGGCCGAAATCAGCCCCAGCATTTT. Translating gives CASNGGGRNQPQHF.